This T cell receptor (beta chain) was sequenced in a study of control samples from healthy donors and cancer patients. The repertoire was sequenced with immunoSEQ multiplex PCR; TCRdb's copy has only in-frame clones and lacks some. The table records 90,000 to 95,000 clones, about 85% of them present only once. Germline V gene data show CDR1 as MNHNS and CDR2 as SASEGT. CDR3 size: 16 residues. After removal of 3 bases from V and 7 bases from J, the junction contained 8 bases not matched to a gene. This clone showed up just once. This receptor was identified in a man aged 30 to 45 in good health. The sequenced sample consisted of blood. The chain recombines TRBV6-1 with TRBJ2-2, with TRBD1 matching over 10 bases. In DNA form, the CDR3 reads TGTGCCAGCAGTGAGTTGATGGGACAGGGGATCGGGGAGCTGTTTTTT. It translates to CASSELMGQGIGELFF.